The TCR beta chain described here comes from a study of blood T cell repertoires in COVID-19. Study-level information: Samples representing acute and convalescent COVID-19 were sourced from the United States, Italy and Spain.

Per the authors' pipeline: Amplified reference gene primers provided the basis for estimating nucleated cell counts. Data came from immunoSEQ multiplex PCR; TCRdb stores just in-frame clones and leaves some out. That table furnishes V, J and clone size, whereas the DNA furnished D and trimming. The sample gives around 26,000 clones, roughly 80% of which show up once; over 30% is in the top ten. There are 20 residues in the CDR3. The clonotype originates from a man between 65 and 85 years old with acute or convalescent COVID-19. The specimen sequenced was peripheral blood. The chain couples TRBV21-1 to TRBJ2-5; the table calls TRBD1, which could not be checked here. TRBV21-1 is a pseudogene. Here the CDR3 reads CASGYTSPRTEYMYQETQYF. In DNA, the CDR3 is TGTGCCAGCGGTTACACTTCGCCGAGGACAGAATATATGTACCAAGAGACCCAGTACTTC.